This TCR beta chain derives from a study of blood T cells in healthy people across ages. Using a J-beta primer mix together with a sample-barcoded 5' primer, a second PCR was run for roughly 6 to 12 cycles. TCRdb analysed the 5' RACE reads with MiXCR anew, one entry per CDR3 protein. The data contain around 1,500,000 distinct CDR3 sequences, about 28% of them singletons. Per germline, CDR1 MDHEN and CDR2 SYDVKM. This CDR3 is built from 14 residues. V was shortened by 6 bases and J by 8 bases, with 19 bases between the two germline ends. The receptor's source is a woman in her 30s in good health. The chain joins TRBV28 to TRBJ1-2; possibly TRBD1 for D (5 bases). The sample taken for sequencing was blood. The CDR3 coding sequence is TGTGCCAGCAGAACGACAGCCCGGGGGAAGGGCTACACCTTC. Translated, it gives CASRTTARGKGYTF.